This T cell receptor (beta chain) was sequenced in a study of blood T cell repertoires in COVID-19. Study background: There were acute and convalescent COVID-19 samples, and they came from the United States, Italy and Spain. T cells, B-cell-depleted T cells, or PBMCs supplied cDNA or gDNA.

Per the authors' pipeline: Using reference gene primer amplification, nucleated cell counts were estimated. Assay: immunoSEQ multiplex PCR; the TCRdb copy retains only in-frame clones and omits some. Clonal size and the V and J genes are those of that table, whereas D and trimming came from the DNA. Of approximately 150,000 clones detected, around 82% appear once; the ten largest clones hold approximately 11%. Germline values: CDR1 SGHAT, CDR2 FQNNGV. V shed 8 bases and J 2 bases; nucleotides not matched to a gene: 8. The length of the CDR3 is 15 residues. Material for sequencing was peripheral blood. The gene calls are TRBV11-2 and TRBJ2-3; TRBD2 agrees at 9 bases. The receptor's source is a man between 65 and 79 years old with active or convalescent COVID-19. CDR3 in amino acids: CASAKREAVTDTQYF. The CDR3 coding sequence is TGTGCCAGCGCCAAGCGGGAGGCGGTCACAGATACGCAGTATTTT.